These 5 T cell receptor beta chains were all obtained from the same sample, sequenced in a study of shared clonotypes between healthy human individuals. Using immunoSEQ multiplex PCR, the repertoire was profiled, and TCRdb retains in-frame clones only, with some absent. The data show approximately 1,500,000 clones, with over 95% seen just once and 0.95% to 1.5% held by the top ten. The source material was naive CD4+ T cells sorted from blood. Regarding subset: CD45RA+ positively selected. These receptors originate from a man aged 30-40 years in good health.

This chain joins TRBV15 and TRBJ2-2; 12 nucleotides align to TRBD2. V lost 1 base to trimming and J lost 7 bases; unmatched junction nucleotides: 7. The CDR3 is made up of 17 amino acids. Germline assignment: CDR1 LNHNV and CDR2 YYDKDF (reference sequence). The CDR3 sequence: CATSRGPRLAGVGELFF. The CDR3 nucleotides are TGTGCCACCAGCAGAGGACCGAGACTAGCGGGAGTCGGGGAGCTGTTTTTT.

As to this clone: Within the sample, other DNA sequences also encode this same CDR3. The DNA for the CDR3 is TGCGCCAGCAGCTCAGGACTAGCGGAAGAGACCCAGTACTTC. This encodes CASSSGLAEETQYF. V is TRBV5-1 and J is TRBJ2-5; 10 nucleotides agree with TRBD2. Germline V gene sequence: CDR1 SGHRS, CDR2 YFSETQ. CDR3 size: 14 residues. V was clipped by 3 bases and J by 3 bases; unmatched bases: 2. The whole variable domain, remainder taken from reference TRBV5-1 and TRBJ2-5, is KAGVTQTPRYLIKTRGQQVTLSCSPISGHRSVSWYQQTPGQGLQFLFEYFSETQRNKGNFPGRFSGRQFSNSRSEMNVSTLELGDSALYLCASSSGLAEETQYFGPGTRLLVL.

Remarks on this clone: At the DNA level, this CDR3 is encoded by other sequences in the same sample as well. This chain connects TRBV5-8 to TRBJ1-5, with D hard to call. From germline, CDR1 is SGHTS and CDR2 YDEGEE. V shed 2 bases and J shed 2 bases, with 5 bases lying between them. CDR3 length: 13 residues. CDR3 in amino acids: CASSLRGNQPQHF. CDR3 coding DNA: TGTGCCAGCAGCTTACGGGGCAATCAGCCCCAGCATTTT.

The CDR3 DNA follows: TGTGCCAGTAGGCAGGGACAGGGAGATGAAAAACTGTTTTTT. As protein: CASRQGQGDEKLFF. The chain combines TRBV19 with TRBJ1-4; 9 nucleotides line up with TRBD1. This CDR3 region has 14 residues. J gave up 6 bases and V 6 bases, and 5 bases lay outside the gene matches. Germline CDR1 reads LNHDA; CDR2 reads SQIVND (reference sequence).

This chain connects TRBV5-1 to TRBJ2-1; 7 bases match TRBD1. Unmatched junction bases numbered 9, after V lost 2 bases and J lost 7 bases. The CDR3 is 15 residues long. The germline CDR1 and CDR2 sequences are SGHRS and YFSETQ. The CDR3 protein is CASSLRDSSGNEQFF. In DNA, the CDR3 is TGCGCCAGCAGCTTAAGGGACAGTTCGGGGAATGAGCAGTTCTTC.